This T cell receptor (beta chain) was retrieved from a study of blood T cell repertoires in COVID-19 (dated by TCRdb to 2020 to 2022). A note on the overall study: The collaborator samples originated in the United States, Italy and Spain and spanned the acute and convalescent phases of COVID-19. The material from the prospective study consisted of cDNA or gDNA derived from T cells, B-cell-depleted T cells, or PBMCs. Deeply sampled blood TCRbeta repertoires from subjects exposed to, actively infected with, or recovered from COVID-19 were included in the dataset. The repertoires were released in a freely available public database intended as a resource for research on the immune response to SARS-CoV-2. Samples came from the ongoing ImmuneRACE study (first 160 participants) plus 1,254 subjects from 6 global collaborators. The sample metadata nearly always contained a de-identified subject ID, COVID-19 status, age in years and sex. HLA class I and class II types, where available, came from metadata supplied by the sample provider rather than from assay-based typing.

Remarks on this clone: Which antigen it targets is not known. Nothing much larger sits one base from this clone, and base qualities are not available.

The immunoSEQ Assay, a bias-controlled multiplex PCR, was used to amplify TCRbeta CDR3 regions from genomic DNA. In the paper's pipeline: The number of nucleated cells in each sample was estimated by amplification of reference gene primers within the assay. To quantify the absolute abundance of each unique TCRbeta CDR3 rearrangement, sequence reads were collapsed and filtered. For each sample, productive Simpson clonality was calculated as the square root of Simpson's diversity index across productive rearrangements. The immuneACCESS repertoire file appears here via TCRdb, limited to in-frame rearrangements. These files lack a portion of the clones; in checked studies, under half of the deficit traces to unresolved V genes, and the cause of the others is not known. V and J calls and clone size are those listed in that table; D and trimming were worked out from the DNA. In this sample the table shows 150,000 to 200,000 clones, about nine tenths of which occur a single time. About a tenth of the sample comes from the top ten.

What the authors observed across the whole study: The amount of clinical and demographic metadata varied by source and participant and was provided uncurated.

From its cysteine to its phenylalanine, the CDR3 spans 14 amino acids. CDR3 DNA only is kept here, 42 bases in frame from base 1. The germline ends are 11 bases apart after V is trimmed by 3 bases and J by 3 bases. The germline V gene (reference sequence) gives CDR1 as SGHAT and CDR2 as FQDESV. One collaborating source in Seattle enrolled patients while the patients were actively infected and followed the patients over time throughout the course of disease. Each collaborating institution followed its own protocols to collect whole blood in K2EDTA tubes. For TCRbeta analysis, collaborators shipped samples in one of three forms: frozen whole blood, isolated PBMCs, or DNA extracted from either of those sample types.

The V and J segments used are TRBV11-1 and TRBJ1-1; too little of a D gene remains to name it. This clonotype was obtained from an older woman with COVID-19, enrolled during active disease. The sequenced material came from peripheral blood. This receptor has the CDR3 CASSFSPRHTEAFF. The base sequence is TGTGCCAGCAGCTTTAGTCCACGCCACACTGAAGCTTTCTTT.